These 10 T cell receptor beta chains share one sample of origin, sequenced in a study of blood T cells in healthy people across ages. A second PCR, run for roughly 6 to 11 cycles, used a sample-barcoded 5' primer plus a J-beta primer mix. TCRdb itself ran the 5' RACE reads through MiXCR, one entry per CDR3 protein. The repertoire holds 1.5 million or so distinct CDR3 sequences, with 35% to 45% as singletons. The sequencing input was blood. The origin of the receptors is a young woman in good health.

A remark on this clonotype: A much larger clone sits a single nucleotide away, making a read error possible. This chain uses TRBV12-3 or TRBV12-4 with TRBJ2-7; perhaps TRBD1 as D (6 bases). The CDR3 contains 15 residues. V lost 5 bases and J lost 4, with 18 bases in between. The CDR3 region has the DNA TGTGCCAGCAGTAGGTCCGGACAGCAGCTTTACGAGCAGTACTTC. It encodes CASSRSGQQLYEQYF.

Only a few counts were recorded for this clonotype. The chain combines TRBV29-1 with TRBJ2-5; 8 bases map to TRBD1. V lost 3 bases to trimming and J lost 11 bases; unmatched junction nucleotides: 11. In germline, CDR1 is SQVTM, CDR2 ANQGSEA. CDR3 length: 13 residues. The DNA for the CDR3 is TGCAGCGTTGACCCAGGACAGGGCGGGGAGCAGTACTTC. As protein: CSVDPGQGGEQYF.

V is TRBV18 and J is TRBJ2-7, with D perhaps matching TRBD2 (5 bases). The CDR3 has 13 residues. The V gene's germline CDR1 is KGHSH and CDR2 LQKENI. The ends were cut back, 8 bases at V and 2 bases at J, with 13 bases in the middle. The CDR3 loop reads CASAETRAYEQYF. CDR3 DNA sequence: TGTGCCAGCGCCGAAACTAGGGCCTACGAGCAGTACTTC.

Concerning this clonotype: The junction and the germline gene differ at one end; a read error may be behind it. This chain links TRBV7-9 with TRBJ1-1; D unresolved. Per germline, CDR1 SEHNR and CDR2 FQNEAQ (reference sequence). The CDR3 has 15 residues. CDR3 amino acids: CASSFVVGLNPEAFF. The CDR3 nucleotides are TGTGCCAGCAGCTTCGTAGTTGGCCTGAACCCTGAAGCTTTCTTT.

Only a few counts were recorded for this clonotype. The chain has TRBV12-3 or TRBV12-4 and TRBJ2-1; D remains unclear. CDR3 size: 13 residues. The germline V and J ends were trimmed by 5 bases and 1 base, with 6 bases remaining between them. Written as DNA, the CDR3 is TGTGCCAGCAGTATGGATTCCTACAATGAGCAGTTCTTC. Its translation is CASSMDSYNEQFF.

The gene calls are TRBV11-3 and TRBJ2-1, with D maybe TRBD2 (6 bases). This CDR3 has 15 residues. Germline V gives CDR1 SGHNT, CDR2 YENEEA. The V and J ends lost 5 bases and 4 bases respectively, with 15 bases between them. The CDR3 spells CASSPTSHFYNEQFF. In nucleotides, the CDR3 is TGTGCCAGCAGCCCAACTAGCCACTTTTACAATGAGCAGTTCTTC.

In the case of this clonotype: An end of the junction does not agree with germline; a read error may underlie this. The rearrangement joins TRBV28 to TRBJ2-3; D is perhaps TRBD1 (5 bases). In germline, CDR1 is MDHEN, CDR2 SYDVKM. This CDR3 comprises 14 residues. The CDR3 DNA follows: TGTGCCAGCAGCCTCCAACTTCCACAGGATACGCGGTATTTT. It is translated as CASSLQLPQDTRYF.

The chain combines TRBV6-4 with TRBJ2-1; 10 nucleotides line up with TRBD1. There are 15 residues in the CDR3. CDR1 is MRHNA and CDR2 is SNTAGT in the germline V gene. Trimming at V came to 5 bases and at J to 8 bases, leaving 9 bases not matched to a gene. CDR3 protein: CASSQTAGTGDEQFF. CDR3 nucleotide sequence: TGTGCCAGCAGTCAAACGGCCGGGACAGGGGATGAGCAGTTCTTC.

The V call is TRBV12-5, the J call TRBJ2-1; 8 bases are a match to TRBD2. Trimming took 7 bases from V and 6 from J; bases not matched to a gene: 8. The CDR3 runs 14 residues. Germline V gives CDR1 LGHNT, CDR2 FRNRAP. CDR3 in amino acids: CASALAGRVNEQFF. CDR3 sequence (DNA): TGTGCTAGTGCCTTAGCGGGGCGCGTCAATGAGCAGTTCTTC.

Regarding this clonotype: With a much larger clone just one base away, this may be a read error. The V gene is TRBV12-3 or TRBV12-4, the J gene TRBJ1-4; D ambiguous. The germline V and J ends were trimmed by 4 bases and 8 bases, with 14 bases remaining between them. The CDR3 runs 14 residues. The DNA of the CDR3 is TGTGCCAGCAGTTCCTCGGCTGCGGGGGAAAAACTGTTTTTT. It is translated as CASSSSAAGEKLFF.